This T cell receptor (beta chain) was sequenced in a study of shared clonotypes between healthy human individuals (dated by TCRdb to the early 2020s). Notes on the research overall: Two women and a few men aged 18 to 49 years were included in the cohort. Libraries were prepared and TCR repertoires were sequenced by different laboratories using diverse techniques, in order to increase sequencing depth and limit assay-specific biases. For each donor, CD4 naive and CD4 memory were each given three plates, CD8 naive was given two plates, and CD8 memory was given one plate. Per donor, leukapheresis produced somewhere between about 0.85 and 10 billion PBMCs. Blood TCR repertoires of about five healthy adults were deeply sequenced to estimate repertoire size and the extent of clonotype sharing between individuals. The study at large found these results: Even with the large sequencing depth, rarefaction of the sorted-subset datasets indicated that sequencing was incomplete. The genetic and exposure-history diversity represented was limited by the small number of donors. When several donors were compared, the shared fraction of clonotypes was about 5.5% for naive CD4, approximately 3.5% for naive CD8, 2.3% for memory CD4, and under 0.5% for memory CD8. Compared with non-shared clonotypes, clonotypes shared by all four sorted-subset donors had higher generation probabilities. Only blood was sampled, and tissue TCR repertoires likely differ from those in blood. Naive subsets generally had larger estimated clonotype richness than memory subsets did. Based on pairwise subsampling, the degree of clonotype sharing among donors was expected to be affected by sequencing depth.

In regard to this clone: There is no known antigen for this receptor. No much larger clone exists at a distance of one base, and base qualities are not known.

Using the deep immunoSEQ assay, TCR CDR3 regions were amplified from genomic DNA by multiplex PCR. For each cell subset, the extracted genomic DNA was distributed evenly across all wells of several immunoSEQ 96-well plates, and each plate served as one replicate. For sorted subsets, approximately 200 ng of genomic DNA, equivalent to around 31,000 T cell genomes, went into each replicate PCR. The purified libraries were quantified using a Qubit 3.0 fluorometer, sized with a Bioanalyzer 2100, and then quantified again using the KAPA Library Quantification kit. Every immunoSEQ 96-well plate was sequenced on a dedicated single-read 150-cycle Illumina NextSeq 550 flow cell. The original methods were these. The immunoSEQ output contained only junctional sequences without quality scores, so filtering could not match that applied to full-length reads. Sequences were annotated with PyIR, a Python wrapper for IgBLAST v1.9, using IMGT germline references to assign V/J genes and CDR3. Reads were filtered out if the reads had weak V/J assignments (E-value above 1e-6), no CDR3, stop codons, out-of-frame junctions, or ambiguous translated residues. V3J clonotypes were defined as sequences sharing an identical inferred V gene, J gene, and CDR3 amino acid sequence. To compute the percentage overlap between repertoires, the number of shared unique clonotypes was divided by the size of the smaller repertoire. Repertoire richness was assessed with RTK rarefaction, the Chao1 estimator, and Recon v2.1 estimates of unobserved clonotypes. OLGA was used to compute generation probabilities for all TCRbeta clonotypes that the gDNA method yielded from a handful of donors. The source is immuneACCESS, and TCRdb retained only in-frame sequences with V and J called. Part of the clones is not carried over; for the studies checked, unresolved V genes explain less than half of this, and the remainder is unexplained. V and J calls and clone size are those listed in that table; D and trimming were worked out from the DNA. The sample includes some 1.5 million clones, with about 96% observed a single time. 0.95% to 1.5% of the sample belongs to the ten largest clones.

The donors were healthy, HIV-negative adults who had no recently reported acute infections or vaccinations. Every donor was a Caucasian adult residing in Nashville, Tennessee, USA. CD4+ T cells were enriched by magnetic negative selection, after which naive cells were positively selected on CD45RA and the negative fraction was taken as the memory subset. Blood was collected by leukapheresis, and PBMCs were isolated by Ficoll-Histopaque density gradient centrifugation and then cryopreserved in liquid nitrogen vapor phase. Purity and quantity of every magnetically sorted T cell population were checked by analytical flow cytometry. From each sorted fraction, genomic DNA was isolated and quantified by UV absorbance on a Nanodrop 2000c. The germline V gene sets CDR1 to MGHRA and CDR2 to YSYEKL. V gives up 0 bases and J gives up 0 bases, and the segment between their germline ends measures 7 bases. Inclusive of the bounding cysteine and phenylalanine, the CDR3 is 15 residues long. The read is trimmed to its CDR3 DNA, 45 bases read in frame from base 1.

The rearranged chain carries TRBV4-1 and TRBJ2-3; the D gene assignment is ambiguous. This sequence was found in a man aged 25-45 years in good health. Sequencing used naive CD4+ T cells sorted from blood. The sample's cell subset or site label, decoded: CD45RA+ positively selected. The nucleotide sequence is TGCGCCAGCAGCCAAGAAGGAACGAGCACAGATACGCAGTATTTT. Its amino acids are CASSQEGTSTDTQYF.